This T cell receptor (beta chain) emerged from a study of blood T cell repertoires in COVID-19. Study as a whole: Material from acute and convalescent COVID-19 was sourced from the United States, Italy and Spain. PBMCs, B-cell-depleted T cells, or T cells provided the cDNA or gDNA that made up the material.

Original methodology: Reference gene primer amplification gave nucleated cell count estimates. Generated by immunoSEQ multiplex PCR, the TCRdb table keeps only in-frame clones and is missing some. V, J and clone size are taken as reported in that table, and D and trimming were inferred from the DNA itself. The sample lists 120,000 or so clones, under 75% occurring once. CDR3 length equals 14 residues. The ends were cut back, 0 bases at V and 4 bases at J, with 7 bases in the middle. Germline V lookup: CDR1 SGHTA, CDR2 FQGNSA. The V call is TRBV7-2, the J call TRBJ1-3, with D hard to call. This clonotype originated in a woman aged 60-70 years with acute or convalescent COVID-19. Specimen: peripheral blood. CDR3 nucleotides: TGTGCCAGCAGCTTAGCCGTCGGGGGAAACACCATATATTTT. Its protein product is CASSLAVGGNTIYF.